The entry that follows covers one TCR beta chain sequence. The Seattle patients, enrolled during active infection, were followed longitudinally. The CDR3 spans 13 residues. V lost 2 bases to trimming and J lost 6 bases; unmatched junction nucleotides: 3. The germline V gene has CDR1 LNHDA and CDR2 SQIVND (reference sequence). In the study's own analysis: For nucleated cells, counts were estimated from reference gene primer amplification. The protocol was immunoSEQ multiplex PCR, while the TCRdb copy is restricted to in-frame clones and leaves out a portion. That table gives V, J and clone size, and the DNA gave D and trimming. The sample has about 87,000 clones; roughly 91% are singletons. The data stem from a study of blood T cell repertoires in COVID-19. Study as a whole: Samples representing acute and convalescent COVID-19 were sourced from the United States, Italy and Spain. The analysed material was cDNA or gDNA that came from T cells, B-cell-depleted T cells, or PBMCs.

The TCR originated in a young man with COVID-19, enrolled during active disease. Specimen: peripheral blood. The gene calls are TRBV19 and TRBJ2-7; TRBD2 matches at 8 bases. Written as DNA, the CDR3 is TGTGCCAGTAGTATAAGCGGGAGTGGCGAGCAGTACTTC. As protein: CASSISGSGEQYF.